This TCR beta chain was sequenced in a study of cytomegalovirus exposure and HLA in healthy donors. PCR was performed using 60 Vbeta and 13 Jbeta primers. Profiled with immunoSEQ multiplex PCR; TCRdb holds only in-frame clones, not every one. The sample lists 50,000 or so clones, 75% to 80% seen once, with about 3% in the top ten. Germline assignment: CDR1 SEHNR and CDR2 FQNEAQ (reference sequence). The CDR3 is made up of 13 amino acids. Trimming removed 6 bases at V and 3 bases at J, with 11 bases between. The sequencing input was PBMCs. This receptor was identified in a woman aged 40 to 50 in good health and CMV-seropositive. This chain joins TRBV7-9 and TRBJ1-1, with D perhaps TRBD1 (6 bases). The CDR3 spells CASRYDRYTEAFF. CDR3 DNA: TGTGCCAGCAGATATGACAGGTACACTGAAGCTTTCTTT.